The 13 T cell receptor beta chains below were found in one sample sequenced in a study of technical replicates of blood from several donors. Some clones are missing from TCRdb's copy, which holds only in-frame ones; the method was immunoSEQ multiplex PCR. Of about 88,000 clones in the sample, around 92% were seen once. The material sequenced was T cells isolated from PBMCs. The receptors were gathered from a human donor in good health.

This rearrangement joins TRBV7-2 to TRBJ1-4; no definite D call. Germline lookup yields CDR1 SGHTA and CDR2 FQGNSA. The germline V and J ends were trimmed by 2 bases and 4 bases, with 8 bases remaining between them. The CDR3 is made up of 14 amino acids. CDR3 coding DNA: TGTGCCAGCAGCTTAAACTTGGTTAATGAAAAACTGTTTTTT. Translated, it gives CASSLNLVNEKLFF.

The chain uses TRBV7-8 and TRBJ1-2, with 7 positions matching TRBD1. Germline values: CDR1 SGHVS, CDR2 FQNEAQ. CDR3 length: 16 amino acids. V lost 1 base, J lost 1 base, and 6 bases stayed unmatched. Written as DNA, the CDR3 is TGTGCCAGCAGCTTAGGGGGACAGTCTCTTAACTATGGCTACACCTTC. Its protein product is CASSLGGQSLNYGYTF. The full variable domain, rest sourced from reference TRBV7-8 and TRBJ1-2, is GAGVSQSPRYKVAKRGQDVALRCDPISGHVSLFWYQQALGQGPEFLTYFQNEAQLDKSGLPSDRFFAERPEGSVSTLKIQRTQQEDSAVYLCASSLGGQSLNYGYTFGSGTRLTVV.

V gene TRBV2 combines with J gene TRBJ1-5; maybe TRBD1 (5 bases). Trimming shortened V by 6 bases and J by 4 bases, and 10 bases separated the two germline ends. There are 13 residues in the CDR3. Germline values: CDR1 SNHLY, CDR2 FYNNEI. Written as DNA, the CDR3 is TGTGCCAGCAGCCTGACAGAGAATCAGCCCCAGCATTTT. It specifies CASSLTENQPQHF.

On this clone itself: One junction end disagrees with the germline gene, perhaps due to a read error. V gene TRBV27 combines with J gene TRBJ2-7; TRBD1 matches at 7 bases. The CDR3 runs 13 residues. Germline CDR1 MNHEY, CDR2 SMNVEV (reference sequence). This CDR3 reads CASRYTSGTAVHF. In nucleotides, the CDR3 is TGTGCCAGCAGATATACTTCCGGGACAGCTGTTCACTTC.

The chain couples TRBV29-1 to TRBJ2-4, with D possibly being TRBD1 (6 bases). Trimming pared 7 bases from V and 2 bases from J, leaving 12 bases between. Germline V gene sequence: CDR1 SQVTM, CDR2 ANQGSEA. CDR3 length equals 13 residues. The CDR3 is CSARQATKNIQYF. CDR3 DNA sequence: TGCAGCGCCCGACAGGCTACCAAAAACATTCAGTACTTC.

The CDR3, as DNA: TGTGCCATCAGTGAGTCTGGAGGTGACCTCATCTATGAGCAGTTCTTC. It specifies CAISESGGDLIYEQFF. The V call is TRBV10-3, the J call TRBJ2-1, with D perhaps matching TRBD2 (5 bases). Germline assignment: CDR1 ENHRY and CDR2 SYGVKD. Trimming cost V 0 bases and J 8 bases, with 17 bases left between them. The CDR3 covers 16 residues.

J is TRBJ1-5 and V is TRBV4-1; TRBD1 matches 11 bases. V was pared by 4 bases and J by 6 bases, with 5 bases of the junction left unmatched. Germline V gene lookup returns CDR1 MGHRA and CDR2 YSYEKL. The CDR3 sequence is 15 residues long. The DNA of the CDR3 is TGCGCCAGCAGCCCCCGGACAGGGGGCGGTCAGCCCCAGCATTTT. Translation: CASSPRTGGGQPQHF.

This sequence joins TRBV6-5 and TRBJ1-3; D remains ambiguous. Germline assignment: CDR1 MNHEY and CDR2 SVGAGI. V was pared by 2 bases and J by 0 bases, with 5 bases between. The CDR3 has 14 amino acids. The CDR3 region is CASSYLSSGNTIYF. The CDR3 DNA reads as TGTGCCAGCAGTTACCTCTCCTCTGGAAACACCATATATTTT.

This clone showed up just a few times. V and J are TRBV10-3 and TRBJ2-7; the match to TRBD2 covers 7 bases. CDR3 length equals 14 residues. J was trimmed by 1 base and V by 8 bases; bases with no gene match: 8. Germline CDR1 reads ENHRY; CDR2 reads SYGVKD. The CDR3 nucleotides read TGTGCCATCGGTAAGCGGGATCGGTCCTACGAGCAGTACTTC. Translation: CAIGKRDRSYEQYF.

J is TRBJ1-1 and V is TRBV20-1; D uncertain. CDR1 is DFQATT and CDR2 is SNEGSKA in the germline V gene (reference sequence). This CDR3 contains 10 residues. V lost 4 bases and J 7 bases, leaving 7 bases between the germline ends. CDR3 region: CSATPIEAFF. For the CDR3, the DNA is TGCAGTGCTACCCCCATTGAAGCTTTCTTT.

The chain combines TRBV6-4 with TRBJ2-3; 8 nucleotides line up with TRBD1. The CDR3 totals 16 residues. The J segment lost 0 bases and the V segment lost 3 bases, leaving 5 bases of the junction unmatched. CDR1 and CDR2 from the germline V gene are MRHNA and SNTAGT. The CDR3 coding sequence is TGTGCCAGCAGTGAGGACAGGGTGCCCAGCACAGATACGCAGTATTTT. It encodes CASSEDRVPSTDTQYF.

The chain combines TRBV21-1 with TRBJ1-5; the table gives TRBD1 as D, unverified against the DNA. TRBV21-1 is classified as a pseudogene. The CDR3 runs 16 residues. CDR3 nucleotide sequence: TGTGCCAGCAGCAAAGAAGGGGGCCCCCCGAATCGACCCCAGCATTTT. This sequence encodes CASSKEGGPPNRPQHF.

In this sample, this clone turned up once. The chain is built from TRBV6-1 and TRBJ2-4; 8 positions agree with TRBD1. This CDR3 has 15 residues. Germline V gene lookup returns CDR1 MNHNS and CDR2 SASEGT. The V gene end was trimmed by 0 bases and the J gene end by 11 bases; junction bases not matched to a gene: 9. DNA of the CDR3: TGTGCCAGCAGTGAAGCGCTTGTCAGGGGGCAGGTTCAGTACTTC. It translates to CASSEALVRGQVQYF.